A selection of T cell receptor beta chains follows, all from one sample in a study of blood T cell repertoires in COVID-19. Only in-frame clones appear in the TCRdb table, and some are missing; sequencing was by immunoSEQ multiplex PCR. Of 120,000 or so clones in the sample, approximately 74% were seen once. The sequenced sample was peripheral blood. The receptors here all came from a man in his sixties with acute or convalescent COVID-19. CDR3s include the opening cysteine and the closing phenylalanine or tryptophan.

>TRBJ1-1|TRBV19
CASSIAGGAEAFF
>TRBJ2-1|TRBV30
CAWSTTSGYNEQFF
>TRBJ2-5|TRBV30
CAWSARGRATQYF
>TRBJ2-5|TRBV27
CASRWGQGILTQYF
>TRBJ2-2|TRBV11-1
CASRRVADTGELFF
>TRBJ2-7|TRBV5-1
CASSFRGLTYEQYF
>TRBJ2-2|TRBV18
CASSPSRGGANTGELFF
>TRBJ2-7|TRBV5-1
CASSLEQPGPGLAGGRYLTEQYF
>TRBJ2-7|TRBV10-2
CASRPGAGAGNEQYF
>TRBJ1-3|TRBV5-1
CASSLAPPGDSGNTIYF
>TRBJ2-1|TRBV13
CASSEYGGAANEQFF
>TRBJ2-7|TRBV18
CASSEVRTGKNEQYF
>TRBJ2-1|TRBV19
CASSIDLAGIYNEQFF
>TRBJ1-4|TRBV11-3
CASSLHRTADNEKLFF
>TRBJ1-2|TRBV2
CASSVQGKANYGYTF
>TRBJ2-1|TRBV6-4
CASSLTDSSYNEQFF
>TRBJ1-4|TRBV7-7
CASSRSTGATNEKLFF
>TRBJ1-2|TRBV5-1
CASSLAQDRGYGYTF
>TRBJ2-5|TRBV18
CASSPVQVKETQYF
>TRBJ2-7|TRBV5-1
CASSFDRGFEQYF